These 3 T cell receptor beta chains were sequenced from one sample in a study of blood T cell repertoires in COVID-19. The assay was immunoSEQ multiplex PCR, and TCRdb's table has in-frame clones only and misses some. The sample holds approximately 60,000 clones, approximately 78% seen once. The sequencing input was peripheral blood. Source of these receptors: an elderly man with acute or convalescent COVID-19.

The CDR3 DNA is TGTGCCAGCATCCGGGACAGGGCCTCCTACGAGCAGTACTTC. This gives the protein CASIRDRASYEQYF. V and J are TRBV2 and TRBJ2-7; 9 positions agree with TRBD1. Germline CDR1 is SNHLY and CDR2 is FYNNEI. CDR3 length: 14 residues. Unmatched junction bases numbered 4, after V lost 7 bases and J lost 0 bases.

V is TRBV30 and J is TRBJ1-1; 9 nucleotides line up with TRBD1. CDR1 is GTSNPN, CDR2 SVGIG, per germline (reference sequence). After removal of 4 bases from V and 1 base from J, the junction contained 10 bases not matched to a gene. The CDR3 is 16 residues long. Here the CDR3 reads CAWTALPGQGNTEAFF. The CDR3 DNA follows: TGTGCCTGGACAGCTTTACCGGGACAGGGGAACACTGAAGCTTTCTTT.

This chain uses TRBV3-1 (or the pseudogene TRBV3-2) with TRBJ2-1; D perhaps matches TRBD1 (8 bases). From germline, CDR1 is LGHDT and CDR2 YNNKEL (reference sequence). CDR3 length equals 16 residues. The V end lost 4 bases, the J end lost 3 bases, and 16 bases lay between the germline ends. The CDR3 DNA reads TGTGCCAGCAGCCTAGACAGGGGAGGGGACTACAATGAGCAGTTCTTC. This translates into CASSLDRGGDYNEQFF.